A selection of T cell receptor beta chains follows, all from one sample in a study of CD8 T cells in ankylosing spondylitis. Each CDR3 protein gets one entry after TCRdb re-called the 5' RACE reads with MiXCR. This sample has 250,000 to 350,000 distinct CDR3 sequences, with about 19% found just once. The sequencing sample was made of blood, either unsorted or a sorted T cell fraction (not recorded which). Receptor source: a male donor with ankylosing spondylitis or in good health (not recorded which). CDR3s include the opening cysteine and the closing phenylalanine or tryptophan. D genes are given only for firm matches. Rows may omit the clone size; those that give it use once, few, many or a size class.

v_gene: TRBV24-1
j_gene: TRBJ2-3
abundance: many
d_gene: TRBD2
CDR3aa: CATSDPRGTSGTDTQYF
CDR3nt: TGTGCCACCAGTGACCCCAGGGGGACTAGCGGGACAGATACGCAGTATTTT

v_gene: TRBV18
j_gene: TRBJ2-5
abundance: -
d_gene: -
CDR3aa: CASSPQTGSQETQYF
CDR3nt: TGTGCCAGCTCACCCCAGACAGGTTCCCAAGAGACCCAGTACTTC

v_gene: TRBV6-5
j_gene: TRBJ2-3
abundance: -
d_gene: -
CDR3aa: CASSYSRGSTDTQYF
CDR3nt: TGTGCCAGCAGTTACTCACGGGGTAGCACAGATACGCAGTATTTT

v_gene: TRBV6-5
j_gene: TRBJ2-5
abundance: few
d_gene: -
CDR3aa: CASSYERSQETQYF
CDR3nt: TGTGCCAGCAGTTACGAACGGTCCCAAGAGACCCAGTACTTC

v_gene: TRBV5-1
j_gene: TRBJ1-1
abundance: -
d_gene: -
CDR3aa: CASSPPVGMNTEAFF
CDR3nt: TGCGCCAGCAGCCCCCCGGTAGGCATGAACACTGAAGCTTTCTTT

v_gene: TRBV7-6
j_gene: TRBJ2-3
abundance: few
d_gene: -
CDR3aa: CASSFIRGTDTQYF
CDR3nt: TGTGCCAGCAGCTTCATCCGGGGCACAGATACGCAGTATTTT

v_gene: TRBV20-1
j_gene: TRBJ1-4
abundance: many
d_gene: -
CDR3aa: CSASGQSEKLFF
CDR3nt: TGCAGTGCTTCAGGACAGAGTGAAAAACTGTTTTTT

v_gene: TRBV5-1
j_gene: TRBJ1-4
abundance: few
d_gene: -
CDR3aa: CASSLVGLINEKLFF
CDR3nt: TGCGCCAGCAGCTTGGTGGGACTCATTAATGAAAAACTGTTTTTT

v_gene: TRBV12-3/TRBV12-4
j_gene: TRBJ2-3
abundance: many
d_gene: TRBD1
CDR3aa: CASSPTGKADTQYF
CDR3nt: TGTGCCAGCAGTCCGACAGGGAAGGCAGATACGCAGTATTTT

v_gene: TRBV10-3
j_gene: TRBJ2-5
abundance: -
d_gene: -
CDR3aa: CAISGQTQETQYF
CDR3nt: TGTGCCATCAGCGGACAGACCCAAGAGACCCAGTACTTC

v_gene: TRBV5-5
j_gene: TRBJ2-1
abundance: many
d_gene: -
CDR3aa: CASSFGPQGEQFF
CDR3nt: TGTGCCAGCAGCTTTGGACCCCAGGGAGAGCAGTTCTTC

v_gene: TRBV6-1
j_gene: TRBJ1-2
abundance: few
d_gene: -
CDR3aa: CASSGAGDNYGYTF
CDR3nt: TGTGCCAGCAGCGGGGCGGGGGATAACTATGGCTACACCTTC